These T cell receptor beta chains were read from a single sample in a study of regulatory T cells in long-lasting Graves disease. TCRdb processed the multiplex PCR reads anew with MiXCR; each CDR3 protein has one entry. In the table there are 550,000 to 700,000 distinct CDR3 sequences, about 16% of which are singletons. This same sample was also part of a study on T cells in Graves' hyperthyroidism and ophthalmopathy.

This specimen was peripheral blood mononuclear cells (PBMCs), taken at new diagnosis, from a patient treated with antithyroid drugs. These receptors originate from a man aged 18-30 years with Graves disease. Both conserved end residues are part of each CDR3. A D gene is named only where the DNA matches it firmly. Only some rows state a clone size, as once, few, many or a class for expanded clones.

clone_size: many; v_call: TRBV20-1; d_call: TRBD1; j_call: TRBJ2-4; cdr3_aa: CSAEGQGQNIQYF; cdr3_nt: TGCAGTGCAGAAGGACAGGGTCAAAACATTCAGTACTTC
clone_size: many; v_call: TRBV5-1; d_call: TRBD1; j_call: TRBJ1-1; cdr3_aa: CASSSGQLNTEAFF; cdr3_nt: TGTGCCAGCAGTTCGGGACAGCTGAACACTGAAGCTTTCTTT
clone_size: few; v_call: TRBV5-1; d_call: TRBD1; j_call: TRBJ1-1; cdr3_aa: CASSLMTGAGTEAFF; cdr3_nt: TGCGCCAGCAGCCTAATGACAGGGGCTGGCACTGAAGCTTTCTTT
clone_size: many; v_call: TRBV20-1; d_call: TRBD2; j_call: TRBJ2-1; cdr3_aa: CSAHIRPGTSANVPYNEQFF; cdr3_nt: TGCAGTGCCCATATACGCCCCGGGACTAGCGCCAATGTACCCTACAATGAGCAGTTCTTC
clone_size: many; v_call: TRBV30; d_call: .; j_call: TRBJ1-5; cdr3_aa: CAWSAGRNQPQHF; cdr3_nt: TGTGCCTGGAGTGCAGGCCGCAATCAGCCCCAGCATTTT
clone_size: many; v_call: TRBV20-1; d_call: TRBD2; j_call: TRBJ2-5; cdr3_aa: CSASPLAGEETQYF; cdr3_nt: TGCAGTGCTAGTCCGCTAGCGGGAGAAGAGACCCAGTACTTC
clone_size: once; v_call: TRBV19; d_call: .; j_call: TRBJ1-1; cdr3_aa: CASSTFENTEAFF; cdr3_nt: TGTGCCAGTAGTACTTTCGAGAACACTGAAGCTTTCTTT
clone_size: few; v_call: TRBV5-5; d_call: .; j_call: TRBJ1-2; cdr3_aa: CASSSTGRDYGYTF; cdr3_nt: TGTGCCAGCAGCTCTACTGGCAGGGATTATGGCTACACCTTC
clone_size: many; v_call: TRBV2; d_call: .; j_call: TRBJ2-1; cdr3_aa: CASSSQGGNEQFF; cdr3_nt: TGTGCCAGCAGTTCACAGGGTGGGAATGAGCAGTTCTTC
clone_size: .; v_call: TRBV20-1; d_call: TRBD2; j_call: TRBJ2-7; cdr3_aa: CSAAGTSGTSEQYF; cdr3_nt: TGCAGTGCAGCCGGGACTAGCGGGACCTCCGAGCAGTACTTC
clone_size: few; v_call: TRBV28; d_call: .; j_call: TRBJ2-7; cdr3_aa: CASSPGKTGHNLYEQYF; cdr3_nt: TGTGCCAGCAGTCCGGGCAAAACGGGACATAACCTTTACGAGCAGTACTTC
clone_size: once; v_call: TRBV20-1; d_call: TRBD2; j_call: TRBJ2-2; cdr3_aa: CSARDVGGKTTGELFF; cdr3_nt: TGCAGTGCTAGAGATGTGGGGGGGAAAACCACCGGGGAGCTGTTTTTT